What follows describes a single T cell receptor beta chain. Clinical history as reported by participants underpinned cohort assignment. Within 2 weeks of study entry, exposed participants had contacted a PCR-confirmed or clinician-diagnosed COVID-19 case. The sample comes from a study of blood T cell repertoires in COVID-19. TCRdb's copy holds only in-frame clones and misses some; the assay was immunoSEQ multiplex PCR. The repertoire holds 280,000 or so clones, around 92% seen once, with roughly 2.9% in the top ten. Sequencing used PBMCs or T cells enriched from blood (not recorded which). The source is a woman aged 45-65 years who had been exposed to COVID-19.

The CDR3 DNA sequence: TGTGCCAGCAGTCCTATCATGAAACGAGTCGGGGAGCTGTTTTTT. As protein: CASSPIMKRVGELFF. The chain links TRBV6-5 to TRBJ2-2; no definite D call. Germline lookup yields CDR1 MNHEY and CDR2 SVGAGI. The CDR3 loop spans 15 amino acids. V lost 5 bases and J 7 bases, leaving 17 bases between the germline ends.